This TCR beta chain was obtained from a study of OX40 agonist ivuxolimab in advanced cancers. Per the germline V gene, CDR1 is SGHTA and CDR2 is FQGNSA. The CDR3 covers 15 residues. J gave up 7 bases and V 5 bases, and 11 bases lay outside the gene matches. TCRdb keeps only in-frame clones here, not all; method: immunoSEQ multiplex PCR. The profile covers 50,000 to 65,000 clones, with 80% to 95% appearing a single time and approximately 8.3% taken by the ten largest. The investigators sampled blood at baseline, at cycle 4 day 1, and at cycle 7 day 1. The specimen comprised CD4+ or CD8+ T cells sorted from blood, sampled in a trial of the OX40 agonist ivuxolimab. The clonotype originates from an adult with an advanced solid tumor such as melanoma, head and neck, liver or kidney cancer. V gene TRBV7-2 combines with J gene TRBJ2-1, with TRBD1 matching over 7 bases. CDR3 sequence: CASSGTDRLNNEQFF. The CDR3 DNA is TGTGCCAGCAGCGGAACGGACAGGTTGAATAATGAGCAGTTCTTC.